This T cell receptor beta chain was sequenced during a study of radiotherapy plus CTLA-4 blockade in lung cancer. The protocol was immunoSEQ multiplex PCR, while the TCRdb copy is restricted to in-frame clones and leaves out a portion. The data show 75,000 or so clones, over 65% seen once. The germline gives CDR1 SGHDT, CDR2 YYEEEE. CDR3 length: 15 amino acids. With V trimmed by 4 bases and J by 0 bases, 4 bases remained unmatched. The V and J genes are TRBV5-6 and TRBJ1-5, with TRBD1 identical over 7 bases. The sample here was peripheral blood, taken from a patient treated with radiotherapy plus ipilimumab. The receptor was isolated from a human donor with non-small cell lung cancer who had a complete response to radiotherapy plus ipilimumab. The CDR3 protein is CASSRDRDSNQPQHF. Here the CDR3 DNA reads TGTGCCAGCAGCAGGGACAGAGATAGCAATCAGCCCCAGCATTTT.